The entry that follows covers one T cell receptor beta chain sequence. The data stem from a study of radiation and T cells in renal cell carcinoma. Germline V gene data show CDR1 as SGHVS and CDR2 as FNYEAQ. The CDR3 is 15 amino acids. V lost 1 base, J lost 4 bases, and 13 bases lay in between. The time point denotes: baseline pretreatment blood. Specified treatment: 15 Gy SBRT to primary tumor, nephrectomy 4 weeks later. Generated by immunoSEQ multiplex PCR, the TCRdb table keeps only in-frame clones and is missing some. Seen here are about 59,000 clones, over 70% observed once, and the top ten hold about 7.3%.

This clonotype was obtained from a man aged 60-69 years with renal cell carcinoma. This chain connects TRBV7-6 to TRBJ2-5, with D possibly TRBD2 on 6 matching bases. The source material was blood, sampled from a patient whose treatment included radiotherapy and nephrectomy. In DNA, the CDR3 is TGTGCCAGCAGCTTAGAAGCGGGTAGCGGAGAGACCCAGTACTTC. Translation gives CASSLEAGSGETQYF. The variable domain in full, completed from reference TRBV7-6 and TRBJ2-5, reads GAGVSQSPRYKVTKRGQDVALRCDPISGHVSLYWYRQALGQGPEFLTYFNYEAQQDKSGLPNDRFSAERPEGSISTLTIQRTEQRDSAMYRCASSLEAGSGETQYFGPGTRLLVL.